Below are 27 T cell receptor beta chains sequenced from a single sample in a study of T-cell memory formation after mild COVID-19. Using its own MiXCR run on the 5' RACE reads, TCRdb lists one record per CDR3 protein. This sample has approximately 450,000 distinct CDR3 sequences, with 18% found just once. The sample taken for sequencing was PBMCs or a T cell subset sorted from them (not recorded which). The source of these receptors is an adult woman who had mild COVID-19 (a few samples of this study predate the infection). Cell type and time point are not known.

V usage is TRBV2 and J usage is TRBJ1-5; no firm D call. Germline CDR1 is SNHLY and CDR2 is FYNNEI. Trimming took 5 bases from V and 2 from J, leaving 10 bases between them. CDR3 length: 14 amino acids. The chain's CDR3 is CASSRSKGNQPQHF. CDR3 in DNA: TGTGCCAGCAGTAGATCAAAGGGCAATCAGCCCCAGCATTTT.

The rearrangement uses TRBV24-1 and TRBJ2-3; tentative D call: TRBD1 (5 bases). Trimming cost V 5 bases and J 2 bases, with 13 bases left between them. Per the germline V gene, CDR1 is KGHDR and CDR2 is SFDVKD. There are 15 residues in the CDR3. CDR3 loop: CATSGSGRATDTQYF. CDR3 coding DNA: TGTGCCACCAGTGGCTCGGGCAGGGCCACAGATACGCAGTATTTT.

The rearrangement links TRBV24-1 to TRBJ2-7; 9 nucleotides agree with TRBD2. Germline V lookup: CDR1 KGHDR, CDR2 SFDVKD. There are 15 residues in the CDR3. J was trimmed by 0 bases and V by 4 bases; bases with no gene match: 3. The CDR3 DNA reads TGTGCCACCAGTGACCCGGGACTAGCCTCCTACGAGCAGTACTTC. The encoded protein is CATSDPGLASYEQYF.

V is TRBV4-1 and J is TRBJ2-5; no reliable D call. The germline V gene has CDR1 MGHRA and CDR2 YSYEKL. The CDR3 has 16 amino acids. V lost 0 bases, J lost 4 bases, and 15 bases lay in between. The CDR3 spells CASSQEPSGPRETQYF. The DNA of the CDR3 is TGCGCCAGCAGCCAAGAACCGTCAGGACCCAGAGAGACCCAGTACTTC.

The rearrangement joins TRBV7-9 to TRBJ2-3, with no clear D. The germline gives CDR1 SEHNR, CDR2 FQNEAQ (reference sequence). This CDR3 region has 15 residues. V lost 2 bases and J 0 bases, leaving 9 bases between the germline ends. This CDR3 reads CASSLIYPSTDTQYF. As DNA, the CDR3 is TGTGCCAGCAGCTTAATTTATCCTAGCACAGATACGCAGTATTTT.

The V call is TRBV5-1, the J call TRBJ2-1, with a tentative D call TRBD2 (5 bases). This CDR3 has 15 amino acids. Trimming took off 0 bases at V and 7 bases at J, with 14 bases between the two ends. Germline CDR1 and CDR2: SGHRS and YFSETQ. The DNA for the CDR3 is TGCGCCAGCAGCTTGGAACGGGTATCGGGGAATGAGCAGTTCTTC. Protein: CASSLERVSGNEQFF.

V usage is TRBV7-9 and J usage is TRBJ2-1, with 7 bases aligning to TRBD1. J gave up 6 bases and V 4 bases, and 21 bases lay outside the gene matches. This CDR3 spans 19 amino acids. The germline V gene has CDR1 SEHNR and CDR2 FQNEAQ (reference sequence). The CDR3 is CASSSTLNQGQIGVNEQFF. The DNA for the CDR3 is TGTGCCAGCAGCTCAACTCTTAACCAGGGACAGATAGGAGTCAATGAGCAGTTCTTC.

The J gene is TRBJ2-3, the V gene TRBV4-3; D unclear. The CDR3 consists of 15 residues. Trimming stripped 0 bases from V and 0 bases from J, with 7 bases between. CDR1 and CDR2 (germline): LGHNA, YSLEER. The CDR3 coding sequence is TGCGCCAGCAGCCAAGACAGTGCTAGCACAGATACGCAGTATTTT. Encoded protein: CASSQDSASTDTQYF.

The sample holds a few counts of this clonotype. The CDR3 bases are TGTGCCAGCAGACGGGGACAGGAATTTCCTGGGGCCAACGTCCTGACTTTC. Residues: CASRRGQEFPGANVLTF. The J gene is TRBJ2-6, the V gene TRBV7-9; 8 bases are shared with TRBD1. Germline-derived CDR1 and CDR2 are SEHNR and FQNEAQ (reference sequence). V lost 6 bases, J lost 2 bases, and 9 bases stayed unmatched. The CDR3 has 17 amino acids.

In this sample, this clonotype turned up a few times. V is TRBV10-3 and J is TRBJ2-1; TRBD2 matches 10 bases. Germline CDR1 reads ENHRY; CDR2 reads SYGVKD. J gave up 5 bases and V 4 bases, and 5 bases lay outside the gene matches. The CDR3 sequence is 15 residues long. The CDR3 nucleotides read TGTGCCATCAGTGTTTCAGGACTAGCGGACAATGAGCAGTTCTTC. The encoded protein is CAISVSGLADNEQFF.

The rearrangement uses TRBV3-1 and TRBJ1-6; no clear D gene. Per germline, CDR1 LGHDT and CDR2 YNNKEL (reference sequence). V was clipped by 0 bases and J by 11 bases, with 17 bases between them. The CDR3 has 16 amino acids. The CDR3 DNA reads TGTGCCAGCAGCCAAGATAGGATTGAGAGGATCCCACCCCTCCACTTT. It is translated as CASSQDRIERIPPLHF. The variable domain in full, completed from reference TRBV3-1 and TRBJ1-6, reads DTAVSQTPKYLVTQMGNDKSIKCEQNLGHDTMYWYKQDSKKFLKIMFSYNNKELIINETVPNRFSPKSPDKAHLNLHINSLELGDSAVYFCASSQDRIERIPPLHFGNGTRLTVT.

This clonotype was recorded many times. The chain couples TRBV7-2 to TRBJ2-1, with D unclear. The CDR3 extends over 13 amino acids. Trimming took off 3 bases at V and 8 bases at J, with 11 bases between the two ends. Germline V gives CDR1 SGHTA, CDR2 FQGNSA. The DNA of the CDR3 is TGTGCCAGCAGCTTTTTTGGGTTGGATGAGCAGTTCTTC. As protein: CASSFFGLDEQFF. The full variable domain, its missing parts supplied by reference TRBV7-2 and TRBJ2-1, is GAGVSQSPSNKVTEKGKDVELRCDPISGHTALYWYRQSLGQGLEFLIYFQGNSAPDKSGLPSDRFSAERTGGSVSTLTIQRTQQEDSAVYLCASSFFGLDEQFFGPGTRLTVL.

This clonotype has only a few counts. The rearrangement joins TRBV7-2 to TRBJ1-6; D not resolved. V was cut by 3 bases and J by 0 bases, with 6 bases left in between. The CDR3 spans 15 residues. CDR1 is SGHTA, CDR2 FQGNSA, per germline. CDR3 protein: CASSFASSYNSPLHF. The CDR3 nucleotides read TGTGCCAGCAGCTTTGCCAGCTCCTATAATTCACCCCTCCACTTT.

This clonotype occurred a few times. This chain connects TRBV7-9 to TRBJ2-7; a possible D gene is TRBD1 (5 bases). The germline V gene has CDR1 SEHNR and CDR2 FQNEAQ (reference sequence). Trimming shortened V by 4 bases and J by 2 bases, and 9 bases separated the two germline ends. The CDR3 length is 13 residues. The CDR3: CASSSAGTYEQYF. Here the CDR3 DNA reads TGTGCCAGCAGCTCCGCAGGGACCTACGAGCAGTACTTC.

The V gene is TRBV6-5, the J gene TRBJ2-5, with a possible D match to TRBD1 (6 bases). CDR1 is MNHEY, CDR2 SVGAGI, per germline. This CDR3 is built from 17 residues. V lost 5 bases and J 4 bases, leaving 23 bases between the germline ends. The CDR3 DNA is TGTGCCAGCAGTCTACCTCGGGACAAGGGGGTGGGAGAGACCCAGTACTTC. Amino acid sequence: CASSLPRDKGVGETQYF.

V and J are TRBV5-1 and TRBJ2-1; 8 nucleotides agree with TRBD2. V lost 4 bases and J lost 9; bases outside the gene matches: 6. Germline CDR1 SGHRS, CDR2 YFSETQ. The CDR3 is 13 residues long. Here the CDR3 reads CASSLYSGAEQFF. CDR3 DNA sequence: TGCGCCAGCAGCCTATATAGCGGGGCTGAGCAGTTCTTC.

This clonotype has at least ten counts. The chain uses TRBV19 and TRBJ2-1; 9 nucleotides align to TRBD1. V shed 6 bases, J shed 2 bases, and the junction held 5 bases outside the gene matches. The CDR3 is 15 residues long. The V gene's germline CDR1 is LNHDA and CDR2 SQIVND (reference sequence). The CDR3 is CASSAGTGPYNEQFF. As DNA, the CDR3 is TGTGCCAGTAGCGCCGGGACAGGGCCCTACAATGAGCAGTTCTTC.

J is TRBJ1-4 and V is TRBV24-1; no definite D call. Trimming took 5 bases from V and 8 from J, leaving 14 bases between them. The germline CDR1 and CDR2 sequences are KGHDR and SFDVKD. The CDR3 is made up of 14 amino acids. The CDR3 DNA reads TGTGCCACCAGTGCCGGTAACGGTCGGGAAAAACTGTTTTTT. It is translated as CATSAGNGREKLFF.

This clonotype showed up just a few times. The rearrangement uses TRBV7-9 and TRBJ2-1; D is perhaps TRBD1 or TRBD2 (6 bases each). V lost 5 bases, J lost 0 bases, and 23 bases lay in between. This CDR3 has 19 amino acids. Germline V gene data show CDR1 as SEHNR and CDR2 as FQNEAQ (reference sequence). CDR3 loop: CASSLPRGAGDFSYNEQFF. The CDR3 region has the DNA TGTGCCAGCAGCCTCCCAAGGGGGGCCGGGGACTTCTCCTACAATGAGCAGTTCTTC. The variable domain in full, with the rest retrieved from reference TRBV7-9 and TRBJ2-1, is DTGVSQNPRHKITKRGQNVTFRCDPISEHNRLYWYRQTLGQGPEFLTYFQNEAQLEKSRLLSDRFSAERPKGSFSTLEIQRTEQGDSAMYLCASSLPRGAGDFSYNEQFFGPGTRLTVL.

The rearrangement joins TRBV7-9 to TRBJ2-7, with 9 bases fitting TRBD2. This CDR3 is 14 amino acids long. The ends lost 3 bases at V and 3 bases at J; junction bases unmatched: 3. The germline V gene has CDR1 SEHNR and CDR2 FQNEAQ (reference sequence). CDR3 sequence (DNA): TGTGCCAGCAGCTTTTCTAGCGGGATCTACGAGCAGTACTTC. It encodes CASSFSSGIYEQYF.

The chain couples TRBV4-1 to TRBJ2-7; maybe TRBD1 (6 bases). The germline CDR1 and CDR2 sequences are MGHRA and YSYEKL. This CDR3 is 16 amino acids long. The V and J ends lost 5 bases and 4 bases respectively, with 21 bases between them. CDR3 bases: TGCGCCAGCAGCAACAAGTGGCCAGGGGTCGCATACGAGCAGTACTTC. Its protein product is CASSNKWPGVAYEQYF.

In this sample, this clonotype turned up a few times. The chain combines TRBV11-3 with TRBJ2-1, with a possible D match to TRBD1 (5 bases). CDR1 and CDR2 from the germline V gene are SGHNT and YENEEA. Trimming cost V 2 bases and J 10 bases, with 12 bases left between them. The CDR3 covers 13 residues. CDR3 DNA: TGTGCCAGCAGCTTACCAGGGATGCGGGAGCAGTTCTTC. The encoded protein is CASSLPGMREQFF.

This clonotype was detected many times. The rearrangement links TRBV12-3 or TRBV12-4 to TRBJ1-1; D uncertain. Between the trimmed V and J ends, which lost 2 bases and 1 base, there was a span of 5 bases. The CDR3 is 13 residues long. As DNA, the CDR3 is TGTGCCAGCAGTTTACCCGGGAACACTGAAGCTTTCTTT. It is translated as CASSLPGNTEAFF.

The V and J genes are TRBV7-2 and TRBJ1-2; no clear D gene. The CDR3 is 11 amino acids. From germline, CDR1 is SGHTA and CDR2 FQGNSA. V lost 5 bases to trimming and J lost 4 bases, with 5 bases between them. CDR3 nucleotide sequence: TGTGCCAGCAGCCCGATCTATGGCTACACCTTC. Amino acids: CASSPIYGYTF.

Only a few counts were recorded for this clonotype. The V call is TRBV20-1, the J call TRBJ1-1; D is uncertain. Germline V gene lookup returns CDR1 DFQATT and CDR2 SNEGSKA (reference sequence). The V end was cut by 3 bases, the J end by 7 bases, with 9 bases between. The CDR3 is made up of 11 amino acids. The CDR3 DNA sequence: TGCAGTGCTAGCGACGGCCATGAAGCTTTCTTT. This sequence encodes CSASDGHEAFF.

This clonotype was counted a few times. This rearrangement joins TRBV30 to TRBJ2-5; no definite D call. The V and J ends lost 3 bases and 0 bases respectively, with 14 bases between them. From germline, CDR1 is GTSNPN and CDR2 SVGIG (reference sequence). The CDR3 length is 15 residues. The CDR3 is CAWRGGARDQETQYF. The CDR3 DNA reads TGTGCCTGGAGGGGCGGAGCCCGGGACCAAGAGACCCAGTACTTC. Variable domain in full (rest from reference TRBV30 and TRBJ2-5): SQTIHQWPATLVQPVGSPLSLECTVEGTSNPNLYWYRQAAGRGLQLLFYSVGIGQISSEVPQNLSASRPQDRQFILSSKKLLLSDSGFYLCAWRGGARDQETQYFGPGTRLLVL.

This clonotype was seen many times. The chain is built from TRBV20-1 and TRBJ1-2, with a possible D match to TRBD1 (5 bases). The CDR3 runs to 13 residues. Germline CDR1 and CDR2: DFQATT and SNEGSKA (reference sequence). The ends were cut back, 4 bases at V and 10 bases at J, with 19 bases in the middle. Written as DNA, the CDR3 is TGCAGTGCTAACAAAGGGCGACAGTTTCACTACACCTTC. Translation gives CSANKGRQFHYTF.